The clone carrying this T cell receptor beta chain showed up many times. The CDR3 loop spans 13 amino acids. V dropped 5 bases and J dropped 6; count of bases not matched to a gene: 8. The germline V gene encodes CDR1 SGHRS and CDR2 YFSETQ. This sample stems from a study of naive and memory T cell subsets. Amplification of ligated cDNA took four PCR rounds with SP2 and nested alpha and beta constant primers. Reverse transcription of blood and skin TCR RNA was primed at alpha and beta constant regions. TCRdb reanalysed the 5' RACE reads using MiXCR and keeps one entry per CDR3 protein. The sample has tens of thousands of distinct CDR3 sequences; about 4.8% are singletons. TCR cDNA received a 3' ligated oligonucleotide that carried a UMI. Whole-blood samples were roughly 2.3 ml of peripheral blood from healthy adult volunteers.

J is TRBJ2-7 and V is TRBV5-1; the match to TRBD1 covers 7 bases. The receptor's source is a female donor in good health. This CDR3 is CASRTLGTAEQYF. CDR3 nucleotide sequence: TGCGCCAGCAGAACCCTCGGGACAGCCGAGCAGTACTTC.